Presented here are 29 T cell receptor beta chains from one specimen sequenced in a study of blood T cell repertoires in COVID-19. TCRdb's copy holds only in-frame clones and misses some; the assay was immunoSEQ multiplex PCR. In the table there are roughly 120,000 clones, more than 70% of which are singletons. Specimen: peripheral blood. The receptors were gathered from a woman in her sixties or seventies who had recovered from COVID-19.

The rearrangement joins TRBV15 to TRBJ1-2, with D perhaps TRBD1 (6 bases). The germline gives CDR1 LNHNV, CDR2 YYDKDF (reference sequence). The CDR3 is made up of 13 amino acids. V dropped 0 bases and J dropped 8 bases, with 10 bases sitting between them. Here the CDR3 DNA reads TGTGCCACCAGCAGAGATAGAAGGGGGGGCTACACCTTC. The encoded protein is CATSRDRRGGYTF.

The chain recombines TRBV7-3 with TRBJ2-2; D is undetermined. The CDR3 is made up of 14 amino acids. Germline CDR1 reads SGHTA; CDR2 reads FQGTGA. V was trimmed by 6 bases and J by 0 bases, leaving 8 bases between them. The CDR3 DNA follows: TGTGCCAGCAGAGTGACTTCGAACACCGGGGAGCTGTTTTTT. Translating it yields CASRVTSNTGELFF.

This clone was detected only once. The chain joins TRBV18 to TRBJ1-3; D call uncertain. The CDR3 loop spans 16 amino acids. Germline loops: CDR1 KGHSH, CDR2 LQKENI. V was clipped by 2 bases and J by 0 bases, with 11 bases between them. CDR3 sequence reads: CASSPVMGSSGNTIYF. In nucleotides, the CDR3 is TGTGCCAGCTCACCAGTAATGGGGAGCTCTGGAAACACCATATATTTT.

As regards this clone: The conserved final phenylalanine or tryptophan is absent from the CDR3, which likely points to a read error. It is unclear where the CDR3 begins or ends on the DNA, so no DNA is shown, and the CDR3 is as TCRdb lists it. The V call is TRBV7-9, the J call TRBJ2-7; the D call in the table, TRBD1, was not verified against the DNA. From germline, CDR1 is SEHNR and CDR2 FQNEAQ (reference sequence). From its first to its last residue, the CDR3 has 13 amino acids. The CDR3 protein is CASSPSGGTGLEN.

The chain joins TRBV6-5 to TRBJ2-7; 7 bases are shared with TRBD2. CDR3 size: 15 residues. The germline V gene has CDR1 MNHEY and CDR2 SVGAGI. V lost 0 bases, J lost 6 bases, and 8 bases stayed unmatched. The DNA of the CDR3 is TGTGCCAGCAGTTACTCGAGGCTAGCGGTCGCCGAGCAGTACTTC. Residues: CASSYSRLAVAEQYF.

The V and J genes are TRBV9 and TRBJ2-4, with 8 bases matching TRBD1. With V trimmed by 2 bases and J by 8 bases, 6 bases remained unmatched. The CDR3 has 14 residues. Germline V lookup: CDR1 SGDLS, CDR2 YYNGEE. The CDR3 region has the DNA TGTGCCAGCAGCGTTGACAGGGGAGTCGACATTCAGTACTTC. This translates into CASSVDRGVDIQYF.

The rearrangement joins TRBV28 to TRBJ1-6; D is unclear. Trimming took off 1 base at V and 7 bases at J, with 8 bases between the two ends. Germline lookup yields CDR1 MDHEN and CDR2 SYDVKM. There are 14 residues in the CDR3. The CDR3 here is CASSLYSPNSPLHF. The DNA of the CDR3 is TGTGCCAGCAGTTTATACAGTCCCAATTCACCCCTCCACTTT.

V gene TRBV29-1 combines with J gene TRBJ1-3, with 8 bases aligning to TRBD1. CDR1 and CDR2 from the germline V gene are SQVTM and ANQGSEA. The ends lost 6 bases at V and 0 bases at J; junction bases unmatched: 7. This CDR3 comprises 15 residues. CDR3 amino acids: CSVSTGDGSGNTIYF. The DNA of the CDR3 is TGCAGCGTCTCGACAGGGGACGGCTCTGGAAACACCATATATTTT.

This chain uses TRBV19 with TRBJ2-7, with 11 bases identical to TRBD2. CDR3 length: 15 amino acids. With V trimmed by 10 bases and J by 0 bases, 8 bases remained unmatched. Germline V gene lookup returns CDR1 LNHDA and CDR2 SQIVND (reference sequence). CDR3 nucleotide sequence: TGTGCCATTCTGACTAGCGGGGAAAGCTCCTACGAGCAGTACTTC. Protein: CAILTSGESSYEQYF.

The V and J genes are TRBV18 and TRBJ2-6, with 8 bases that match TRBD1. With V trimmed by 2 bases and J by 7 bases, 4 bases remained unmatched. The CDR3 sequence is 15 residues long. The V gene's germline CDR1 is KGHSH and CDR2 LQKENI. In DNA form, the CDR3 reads TGTGCCAGCTCACCAGGACAGGGAGTCGCCAACGTCCTGACTTTC. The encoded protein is CASSPGQGVANVLTF.

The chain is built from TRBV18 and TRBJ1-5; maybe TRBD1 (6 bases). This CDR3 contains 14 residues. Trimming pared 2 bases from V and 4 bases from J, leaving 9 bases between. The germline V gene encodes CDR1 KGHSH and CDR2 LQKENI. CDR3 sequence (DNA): TGTGCCAGCTCACCAGTGACAGGTAATCAGCCCCAGCATTTT. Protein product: CASSPVTGNQPQHF.

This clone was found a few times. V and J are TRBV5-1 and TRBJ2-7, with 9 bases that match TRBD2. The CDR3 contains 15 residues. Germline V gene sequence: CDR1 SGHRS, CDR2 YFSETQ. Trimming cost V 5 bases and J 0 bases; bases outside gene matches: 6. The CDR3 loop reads CASRPRLADSYEQYF. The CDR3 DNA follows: TGCGCCAGCAGGCCCCGACTAGCGGACTCCTACGAGCAGTACTTC.

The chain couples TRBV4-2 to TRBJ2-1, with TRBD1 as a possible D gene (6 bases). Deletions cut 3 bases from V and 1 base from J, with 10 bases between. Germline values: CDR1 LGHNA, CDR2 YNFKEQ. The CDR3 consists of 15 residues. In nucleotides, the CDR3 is TGTGCCAGCAGCCAGCAGGGGTTATCCTACAATGAGCAGTTCTTC. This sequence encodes CASSQQGLSYNEQFF.

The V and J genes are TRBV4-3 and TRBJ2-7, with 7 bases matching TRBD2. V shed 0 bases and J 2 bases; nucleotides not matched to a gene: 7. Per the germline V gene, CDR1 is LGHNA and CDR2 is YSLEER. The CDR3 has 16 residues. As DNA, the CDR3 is TGCGCCAGCAGCCAAGATGGTAGCGGGCCTGCCTACGAGCAGTACTTC. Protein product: CASSQDGSGPAYEQYF.

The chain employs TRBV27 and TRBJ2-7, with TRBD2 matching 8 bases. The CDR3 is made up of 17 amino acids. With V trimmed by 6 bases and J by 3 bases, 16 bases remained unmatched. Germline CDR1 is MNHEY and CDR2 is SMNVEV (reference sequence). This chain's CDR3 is CASSWGLPGLGNYEQYF. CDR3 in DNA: TGTGCCAGCAGCTGGGGGCTCCCGGGACTAGGAAACTACGAGCAGTACTTC.

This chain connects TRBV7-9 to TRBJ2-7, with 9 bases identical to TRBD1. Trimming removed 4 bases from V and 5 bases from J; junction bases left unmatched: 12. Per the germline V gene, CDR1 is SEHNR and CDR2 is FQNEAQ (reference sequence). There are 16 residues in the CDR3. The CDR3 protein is CASSSAPGTGTHEQYF. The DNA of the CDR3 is TGTGCCAGCAGCTCAGCGCCGGGGACAGGGACCCACGAGCAGTACTTC. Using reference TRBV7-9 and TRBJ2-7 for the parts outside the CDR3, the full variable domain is DTGVSQNPRHKITKRGQNVTFRCDPISEHNRLYWYRQTLGQGPEFLTYFQNEAQLEKSRLLSDRFSAERPKGSFSTLEIQRTEQGDSAMYLCASSSAPGTGTHEQYFGPGTRLTVT.

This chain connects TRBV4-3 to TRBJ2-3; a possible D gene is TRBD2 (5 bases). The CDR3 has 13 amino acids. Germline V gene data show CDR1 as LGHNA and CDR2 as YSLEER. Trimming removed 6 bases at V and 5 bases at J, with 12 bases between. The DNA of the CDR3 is TGCGCCAGCAGTCCCGCCCGGGGAGATACGCAGTATTTT. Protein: CASSPARGDTQYF.

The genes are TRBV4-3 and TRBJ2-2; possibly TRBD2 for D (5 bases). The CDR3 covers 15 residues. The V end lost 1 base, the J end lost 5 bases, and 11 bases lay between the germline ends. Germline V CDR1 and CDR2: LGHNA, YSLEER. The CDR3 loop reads CASSQGLVATGELFF. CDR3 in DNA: TGCGCCAGCAGCCAAGGGTTGGTAGCGACCGGGGAGCTGTTTTTT.

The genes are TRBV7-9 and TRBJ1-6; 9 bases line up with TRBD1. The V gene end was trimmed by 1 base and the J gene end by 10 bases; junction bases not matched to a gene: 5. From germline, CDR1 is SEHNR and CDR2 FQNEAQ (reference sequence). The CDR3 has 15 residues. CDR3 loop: CASSLGDRVGSPLHF. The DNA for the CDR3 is TGTGCCAGCAGCTTAGGGGACAGGGTCGGGTCACCCCTCCACTTT.

The CDR3 spells CASGTAGGRETQYF. The DNA of the CDR3 is TGTGCCAGCGGAACAGCGGGGGGGCGGGAGACCCAGTACTTC. The rearrangement links TRBV5-5 to TRBJ2-5; 10 nucleotides align to TRBD2. CDR3 length: 14 residues. The junction had 8 bases not matched to a gene; V was cut back by 7 bases and J by 5 bases. Germline CDR1 and CDR2: SGHKS and YYEKEE (reference sequence). Complete variable domain (other parts from reference TRBV5-5 and TRBJ2-5): DAGVTQSPTHLIKTRGQQVTLRCSPISGHKSVSWYQQVLGQGPQFIFQYYEKEERGRGNFPDRFSARQFPNYSSELNVNALLLGDSALYLCASGTAGGRETQYFGPGTRLLVL.

The CDR3 DNA follows: TGTGCCAGCAGTTTATTAGCGGGGTTCAAAAACATTCAGTACTTC. It translates to CASSLLAGFKNIQYF. V is TRBV27 and J is TRBJ2-4; 8 bases map to TRBD2. Per the germline V gene, CDR1 is MNHEY and CDR2 is SMNVEV (reference sequence). The CDR3 runs 15 residues. V lost 1 base, J lost 3 bases, and 2 bases stayed unmatched.

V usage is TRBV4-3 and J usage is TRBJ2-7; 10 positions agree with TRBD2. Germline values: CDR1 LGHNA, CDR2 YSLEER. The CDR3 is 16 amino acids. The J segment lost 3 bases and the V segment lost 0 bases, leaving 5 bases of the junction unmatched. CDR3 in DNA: TGCGCCAGCAGCCAAGAATCCCTAGCGGGAGACTACGAGCAGTACTTC. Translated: CASSQESLAGDYEQYF.

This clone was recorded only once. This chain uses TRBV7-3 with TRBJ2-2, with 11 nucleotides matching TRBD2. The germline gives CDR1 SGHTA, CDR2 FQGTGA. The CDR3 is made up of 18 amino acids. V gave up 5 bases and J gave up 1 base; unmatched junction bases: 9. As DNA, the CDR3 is TGTGCCAGCAGCCAACTTGGACTAGCGGGTTTGAACACCGGGGAGCTGTTTTTT. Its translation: CASSQLGLAGLNTGELFF.

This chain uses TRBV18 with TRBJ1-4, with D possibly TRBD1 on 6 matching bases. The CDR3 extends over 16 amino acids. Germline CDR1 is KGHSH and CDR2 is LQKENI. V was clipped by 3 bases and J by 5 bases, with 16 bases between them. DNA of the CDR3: TGTGCCAGCTCACCGGGAGGGACACTAGTCAATGAAAAACTGTTTTTT. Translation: CASSPGGTLVNEKLFF.

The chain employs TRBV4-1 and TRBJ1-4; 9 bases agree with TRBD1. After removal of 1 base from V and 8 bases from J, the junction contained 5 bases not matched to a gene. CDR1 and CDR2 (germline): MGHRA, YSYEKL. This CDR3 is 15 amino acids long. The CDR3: CASSQGRDREEKLFF. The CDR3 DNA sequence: TGCGCCAGCAGCCAAGGCCGGGACAGGGAAGAAAAACTGTTTTTT.

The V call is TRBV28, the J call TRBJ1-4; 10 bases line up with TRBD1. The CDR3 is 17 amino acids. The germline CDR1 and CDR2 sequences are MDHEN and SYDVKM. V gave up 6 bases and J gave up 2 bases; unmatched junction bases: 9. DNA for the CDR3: TGTGCCAGCAGCGACACCCCGGGACAGGGGACTAATGAAAAACTGTTTTTT. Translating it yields CASSDTPGQGTNEKLFF.

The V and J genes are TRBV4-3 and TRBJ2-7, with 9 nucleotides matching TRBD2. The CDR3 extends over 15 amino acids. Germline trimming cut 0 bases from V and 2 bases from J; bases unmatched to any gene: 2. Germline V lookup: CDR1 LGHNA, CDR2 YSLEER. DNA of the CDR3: TGCGCCAGCAGCCAAGATGAGCGGGGGGCCTACGAGCAGTACTTC. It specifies CASSQDERGAYEQYF.

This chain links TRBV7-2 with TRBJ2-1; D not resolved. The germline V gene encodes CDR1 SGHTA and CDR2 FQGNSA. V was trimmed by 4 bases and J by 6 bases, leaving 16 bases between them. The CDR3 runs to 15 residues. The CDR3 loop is CASSSPYVHRNEQFF. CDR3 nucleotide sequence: TGTGCCAGCAGCTCCCCGTACGTACATCGCAATGAGCAGTTCTTC.

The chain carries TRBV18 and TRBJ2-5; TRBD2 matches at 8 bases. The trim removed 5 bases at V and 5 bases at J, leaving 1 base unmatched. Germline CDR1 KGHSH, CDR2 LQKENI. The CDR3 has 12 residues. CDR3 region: CASSERGETQYF. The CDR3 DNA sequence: TGTGCCAGCTCAGAGCGGGGGGAGACCCAGTACTTC.